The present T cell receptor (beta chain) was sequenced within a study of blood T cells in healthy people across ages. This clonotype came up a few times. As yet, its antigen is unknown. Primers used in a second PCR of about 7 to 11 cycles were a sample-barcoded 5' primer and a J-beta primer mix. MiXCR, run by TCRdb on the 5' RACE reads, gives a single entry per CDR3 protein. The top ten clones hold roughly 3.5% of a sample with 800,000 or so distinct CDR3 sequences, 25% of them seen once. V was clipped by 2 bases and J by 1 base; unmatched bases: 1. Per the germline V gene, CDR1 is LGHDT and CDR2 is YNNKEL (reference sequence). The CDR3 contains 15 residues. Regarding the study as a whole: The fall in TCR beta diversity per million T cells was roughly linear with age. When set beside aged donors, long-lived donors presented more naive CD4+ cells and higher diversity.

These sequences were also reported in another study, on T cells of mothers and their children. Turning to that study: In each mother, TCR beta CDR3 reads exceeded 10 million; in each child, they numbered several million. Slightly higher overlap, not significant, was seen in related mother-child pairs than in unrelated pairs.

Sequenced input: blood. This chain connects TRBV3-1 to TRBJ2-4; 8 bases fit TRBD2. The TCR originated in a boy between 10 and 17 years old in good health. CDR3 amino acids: CASSQRGGAKNIQYF. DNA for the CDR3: TGTGCCAGCAGCCAACGGGGGGGCGCCAAAAACATTCAGTACTTC.